Shown below are 6 T cell receptor beta chains from a single sample sequenced in a study of early T cells in non-severe SARS-CoV-2 infection. TCRdb analysed the 5' RACE reads with MiXCR anew, one entry per CDR3 protein. The sample carries approximately 76,000 distinct CDR3 sequences, 9.5% to 13% recorded once. Sequencing was done on a sample of whole blood. These receptors all stem from an adult who was a healthcare worker with PCR-confirmed SARS-CoV-2 infection or an uninfected control (not recorded which).

The chain has TRBV10-3 and TRBJ2-1, with 9 bases matching TRBD1. Germline V gene data show CDR1 as ENHRY and CDR2 as SYGVKD. The CDR3 loop spans 11 amino acids. The V and J ends lost 4 bases and 14 bases, in that order; junction bases with no gene match: 3. CDR3 sequence reads: CAISAGTGKFF. The CDR3, as DNA: TGTGCCATCAGTGCCGGGACAGGGAAGTTCTTC.

The table lists this clonotype with a few counts. This sequence joins TRBV6-6 and TRBJ1-5; D call uncertain. With 6 bases removed from V and 5 bases from J, the gap between germline ends came to 8 bases. The CDR3 consists of 12 residues. Germline V CDR1 and CDR2: MNHNY, SVGAGI (reference sequence). The CDR3 here is CASSHLDQPQHF. CDR3 sequence (DNA): TGTGCCAGCAGCCACCTTGATCAGCCCCAGCATTTT.

The rearrangement uses TRBV29-1 and TRBJ2-1; 11 bases match TRBD2. Germline V gene sequence: CDR1 SQVTM, CDR2 ANQGSEA. Germline trimming cut 5 bases from V and 7 bases from J; bases unmatched to any gene: 10. The CDR3 sequence is 15 residues long. CDR3 DNA sequence: TGCAGCGTTCTTAGCGGGAGGGCCTTTGGGAATGAGCAGTTCTTC. This sequence encodes CSVLSGRAFGNEQFF.

This chain connects TRBV7-9 to TRBJ1-2, with TRBD1 as a possible D gene (6 bases). The V end was cut by 6 bases, the J end by 0 bases, with 11 bases between. Germline-derived CDR1 and CDR2 are SEHNR and FQNEAQ (reference sequence). This CDR3 contains 14 residues. CDR3 coding DNA: TGTGCCAGCAGATCAGGGGCAACTAACTATGGCTACACCTTC. It is translated as CASRSGATNYGYTF.

This clonotype was recorded at least ten times. The chain couples TRBV19 to TRBJ2-7; 7 bases map to TRBD2. Germline V gives CDR1 LNHDA, CDR2 SQIVND (reference sequence). The CDR3 spans 14 residues. With V trimmed by 5 bases and J by 9 bases, 13 bases remained unmatched. The CDR3 DNA sequence: TGTGCCAGTAGTCCCCCGGGACCGGGGGGATTGCAGTACTTC. Protein product: CASSPPGPGGLQYF.

This clonotype showed up just a few times. This chain links TRBV28 with TRBJ2-7; no definite D call. Germline V gene sequence: CDR1 MDHEN, CDR2 SYDVKM. The ends were cut back, 6 bases at V and 2 bases at J, with 8 bases in the middle. This CDR3 has 12 amino acids. The CDR3, as DNA: TGTGCCAGCAGCCGGTGGGCCTACGAGCAGTACTTC. Its translation is CASSRWAYEQYF.